This is a list of T cell receptor beta chains from one sample in a study of control samples from healthy donors and cancer patients. Clones were sequenced by immunoSEQ multiplex PCR, and TCRdb holds only the in-frame ones, with some missing. The sample includes about 250,000 clones, roughly 80% of them seen just once. The source material was PBMCs. The receptors here all came from a woman aged 55 to 70 with lung cancer. CDR3s include the opening cysteine and the closing phenylalanine or tryptophan. The D gene is left open where the match is weak. Clone sizes are given selectively: once, few, many, or a class where the clone is expanded.

V gene: TRBV5-4; clone size: once; J gene: TRBJ2-1; D gene: TRBD1; CDR3 DNA: TGTGCCAGCAGCAGTGGGGGACAGGCCAATGAGCAGTTCTTC; CDR3 protein: CASSSGGQANEQFF
V gene: TRBV9; clone size: many; J gene: TRBJ2-5; D gene: TRBD2; CDR3 DNA: TGTGCCAGCAGCGTAGCGGGACTAGCGGGAGGAGTAGAGACCCAGTACTTC; CDR3 protein: CASSVAGLAGGVETQYF
V gene: TRBV29-1; clone size: once; J gene: TRBJ2-3; D gene: TRBD2; CDR3 DNA: TGCAGCGTCCTGGCCGAGCGGGGGCGCACAGATACGCAGTATTTT; CDR3 protein: CSVLAERGRTDTQYF
V gene: TRBV18; clone size: -; J gene: TRBJ1-1; D gene: TRBD1; CDR3 DNA: TGTGCCAGCTCACCAGAGGGACAGGGCGTCACTGAAGCTTTCTTT; CDR3 protein: CASSPEGQGVTEAFF
V gene: TRBV11-1; clone size: -; J gene: TRBJ1-1; D gene: TRBD1; CDR3 DNA: TGTGCCAGCAGCTTGACAGGGGGCAGGAACACTGAAGCTTTCTTT; CDR3 protein: CASSLTGGRNTEAFF
V gene: TRBV4-1; clone size: -; J gene: TRBJ1-1; D gene: TRBD1; CDR3 DNA: TGCGCCAGCAGCTTACCGGGACAGAAGAACACTGAAGCTTTCTTT; CDR3 protein: CASSLPGQKNTEAFF
V gene: TRBV20-1; clone size: -; J gene: TRBJ1-2; D gene: -; CDR3 DNA: TGCAGTGCTAGAGCCGGTTATGGCTACACCTTC; CDR3 protein: CSARAGYGYTF
V gene: TRBV9; clone size: -; J gene: TRBJ1-5; D gene: TRBD1; CDR3 DNA: TGTGCCAGCAGCGTAGGGGACAGGGGCAATCAGCCCCAGCATTTT; CDR3 protein: CASSVGDRGNQPQHF
V gene: TRBV5-1; clone size: -; J gene: TRBJ2-1; D gene: TRBD1; CDR3 DNA: TGCGCCAGCAGCTGGACAGGGGGCGATGAGCAGTTCTTC; CDR3 protein: CASSWTGGDEQFF
V gene: TRBV7-3; clone size: -; J gene: TRBJ2-2; D gene: -; CDR3 DNA: TGTGCCAGCAGCTCACGACAGAGACCCACCGGGGAGCTGTTTTTT; CDR3 protein: CASSSRQRPTGELFF
V gene: TRBV5-6; clone size: -; J gene: TRBJ1-2; D gene: -; CDR3 DNA: TGTGCCAGCAGCTTATACAGGGTGCGTCACTATGGCTACACCTTC; CDR3 protein: CASSLYRVRHYGYTF
V gene: TRBV7-6; clone size: -; J gene: TRBJ2-1; D gene: -; CDR3 DNA: TGTGCCAGCAGCTTACGGCGGGAGGCAGGGGGAGATGTTGAGCAGTTCTTC; CDR3 protein: CASSLRREAGGDVEQFF
V gene: TRBV12-5; clone size: -; J gene: TRBJ2-5; D gene: TRBD1; CDR3 DNA: TGTGCTAGTGGTAGGGGGGACAGGGGGCGTGGAGAGACCCAGTACTTC; CDR3 protein: CASGRGDRGRGETQYF
V gene: TRBV18; clone size: few; J gene: TRBJ2-1; D gene: -; CDR3 DNA: TGTGCCAGCTCACCCAAATCTTCAGAGTACAATGAGCAGTTCTTC; CDR3 protein: CASSPKSSEYNEQFF
V gene: TRBV5-8; clone size: -; J gene: TRBJ1-1; D gene: -; CDR3 DNA: TGTGCCAGCAGCTTGGATAGGGGGTGGGTCACTGAAGCTTTCTTT; CDR3 protein: CASSLDRGWVTEAFF
V gene: TRBV5-1; clone size: -; J gene: TRBJ2-2; D gene: TRBD2; CDR3 DNA: TGCGCCAGCAGCCCCTACCTAGCGGGGGGGGTTACCGGGGAGCTGTTTTTT; CDR3 protein: CASSPYLAGGVTGELFF
V gene: TRBV2; clone size: -; J gene: TRBJ1-1; D gene: -; CDR3 DNA: TGTGCCAGCAGTTGGACAGAAGAAGCTTTCTTT; CDR3 protein: CASSWTEEAFF
V gene: TRBV19; clone size: -; J gene: TRBJ1-1; D gene: TRBD1; CDR3 DNA: TGTGCCAGTAGTATGACAGGGGGGGCTGAAGCTTTCTTT; CDR3 protein: CASSMTGGAEAFF
V gene: TRBV5-1; clone size: once; J gene: TRBJ1-2; D gene: TRBD1; CDR3 DNA: TGCGCCAGCAGCGAGGGAACAGGGGCAATCTATGGCTACACCTTC; CDR3 protein: CASSEGTGAIYGYTF
V gene: TRBV7-3; clone size: -; J gene: TRBJ2-1; D gene: TRBD2; CDR3 DNA: TGTGCCAGCAGCCCAGGACTAGCGGGAGAGTACAATGAGCAGTTCTTC; CDR3 protein: CASSPGLAGEYNEQFF
V gene: TRBV3-1/TRBV3-2; clone size: -; J gene: TRBJ2-1; D gene: -; CDR3 DNA: TGTGCAAGCGGCTACAATGAGCAGTTCTTC; CDR3 protein: CASGYNEQFF
V gene: TRBV6-5; clone size: few; J gene: TRBJ2-7; D gene: -; CDR3 DNA: TGTGCCAGCAAGGCCTTCCCCGGTTTGGGCGAGCAGTACTTC; CDR3 protein: CASKAFPGLGEQYF
V gene: TRBV5-4; clone size: -; J gene: TRBJ2-7; D gene: -; CDR3 DNA: TGTGCCAGCAGCCTGGATCCTTCCTACGAGCAGTACTTC; CDR3 protein: CASSLDPSYEQYF
V gene: TRBV5-1; clone size: -; J gene: TRBJ1-3; D gene: -; CDR3 DNA: TGCGCCAGCAGCTTGGCCCTCATTAACTCTGGAAACACCATATATTTT; CDR3 protein: CASSLALINSGNTIYF
V gene: TRBV6-1; clone size: -; J gene: TRBJ2-7; D gene: -; CDR3 DNA: TGTGCCAGCAGTGACAGCCAGGTGGGTGAGCAGTACTTC; CDR3 protein: CASSDSQVGEQYF
V gene: TRBV2; clone size: -; J gene: TRBJ2-7; D gene: -; CDR3 DNA: TGTGCCAGCAGTCAGGACTCCTACGAGCAGTACTTC; CDR3 protein: CASSQDSYEQYF
V gene: TRBV14; clone size: once; J gene: TRBJ1-1; D gene: -; CDR3 DNA: TGTGCCAGCAGCCAAGATCCCACAGGGAACGGAGAAGCTTTCTTT; CDR3 protein: CASSQDPTGNGEAFF
V gene: TRBV9; clone size: -; J gene: TRBJ2-2; D gene: TRBD1; CDR3 DNA: TGTGCCAGCAGCGTACGGGAAGGACAGGGCGCCGGGGAGCTGTTTTTT; CDR3 protein: CASSVREGQGAGELFF
V gene: TRBV28; clone size: -; J gene: TRBJ2-7; D gene: -; CDR3 DNA: TGTGCCAGCAGTAACCCAGTGGGCCCCGGGACTCTCGGTTCACCCCCAGGGTACGAGCAGTACTTC; CDR3 protein: CASSNPVGPGTLGSPPGYEQYF